Reported below is one TCR beta chain. Antigen specificity is unknown. PCR involved 60 Vbeta and 13 Jbeta primers. The data were produced by immunoSEQ multiplex PCR, yet TCRdb's version contains in-frame clones alone and is incomplete. The sample has about 150,000 clones, 76% seen once; the top ten hold around 3%. This sample was taken from a study of cytomegalovirus exposure and HLA in healthy donors. Study-level results: Cytomegalovirus association was assigned to more than 150 TCR beta chains. In a later analysis, HLA-associated TCR beta chains were more clonally expanded than equally common others.

The sequencing sample was made of PBMCs. The TCR was taken from a male donor in good health and CMV-seronegative.

DNA of the CDR3: TGTGCCAGCAGCCAAGATTTAACAGGGGGAGCAAATGAGCAGTTCTTC. Its protein product is CASSQDLTGGANEQFF. V gene TRBV4-2 combines with J gene TRBJ2-1; TRBD1 matches at 8 bases. Losses at the gene ends were 0 bases for V and 7 bases for J; bases not matched to a gene: 8. In germline, CDR1 is LGHNA, CDR2 YNFKEQ. This CDR3 has 16 residues.